This T cell receptor (beta chain) is from a study of blood T cell repertoires in COVID-19. The length of the CDR3 is 15 residues. Trimming took 4 bases from V and 2 from J; bases not matched to a gene: 4. CDR1 and CDR2 (germline): MNHEY, SMNVEV (reference sequence). In the authors' methods: For nucleated cells, counts were estimated from reference gene primer amplification. The data were produced by immunoSEQ multiplex PCR, yet TCRdb's version contains in-frame clones alone and is incomplete. V, J and clone size are those of that table, while D and trimming were read from the DNA. The top ten clones hold about 3% of a sample with some 220,000 clones, 75% to 90% of them seen once. This study enrolled people aged about 18 to 100 from around 25 US geographic areas.

This rearrangement joins TRBV27 to TRBJ2-7, with 11 bases aligning to TRBD2. Input material: PBMCs or T cells enriched from blood (not recorded which). The clonotype comes from a woman younger than 30 in a cohort exposed to, infected with or recovered from COVID-19 (not recorded which). This CDR3 reads CASSSTSGNTYEQYF. CDR3 DNA sequence: TGTGCCAGCAGTTCGACTAGCGGGAACACCTACGAGCAGTACTTC.